What follows is one TCR beta chain and its context. The data were obtained in a study of blood T cell repertoires in COVID-19. Study summary: Acute-phase and convalescent COVID-19 samples originated in the United States, Italy and Spain.

Profiling relied on immunoSEQ multiplex PCR, and the TCRdb table lists in-frame clones only, not all of them. The sample holds roughly 73,000 clones, over 85% seen once. Germline loops: CDR1 MGHRA, CDR2 YSYEKL. Trimming left V 4 bases short and J 1 base short, with 17 bases between. CDR3 length: 17 residues. What was sequenced was peripheral blood. The chain joins TRBV4-1 to TRBJ2-1; D is unresolved. This sequence originates from a man aged 50-60 years with acute or convalescent COVID-19. The CDR3 region has the DNA TGCGCCAGCAGCCTAAAGACGGCGGAATTATCCTACAATGAGCAGTTCTTC. This sequence encodes CASSLKTAELSYNEQFF.